A selection of T cell receptor beta chains follows, all from one sample in a study of CD8 T cells in ankylosing spondylitis. TCRdb analysed the 5' RACE reads with MiXCR anew, one entry per CDR3 protein. The table lists 250,000 to 350,000 distinct CDR3 sequences, roughly 20% of them singletons. Sequenced material: blood, either unsorted or a sorted T cell fraction (not recorded which). The receptors here all came from a female donor with ankylosing spondylitis or in good health (not recorded which). CDR3s include the opening cysteine and the closing phenylalanine or tryptophan. Clone size is not always given. Where it is, it says once, few, many or a class for expanded clones.

v_gene	abundance	CDR3aa
TRBV7-2	few	CASSLGAYQETQYF
TRBV20-1	few	CSAPNPPLETQYF
TRBV11-2	-	CASSPREAGVKNIQYF
TRBV5-1	many	CASSSPSTGELFF
TRBV5-6	few	CASSLRPAEETQYF
TRBV4-3	few	CASSQAGARAFF
TRBV29-1	many	CSVEEGYTF
TRBV6-1	few	CASSPRRGYTDTQYF
TRBV29-1	few	CSALGSTNEKLFF
TRBV20-1	few	CSARVPGESNEQFF
TRBV5-4	many	CASSLGGLAGDNEQFF
TRBV20-1	many	CSAGQVNYGGYTF
TRBV24-1	-	CATSDPRTDEQFF
TRBV20-1	few	CSARARDYEQYF
TRBV20-1	many	CSARGATGQAFF
TRBV7-2	-	CASSRNRSPGETQYF
TRBV4-3	-	CASSQDPAGNRYNEQFF
TRBV20-1	-	CSARKSGPPQHF
TRBV12-3/TRBV12-4	-	CASTLAEKSPLHF
TRBV20-1	many	CSATRTSPSTDTQYF
TRBV20-1	-	CSGQVRTEAFF
TRBV7-9	few	CASRTTGTGAYEQYF
TRBV5-1	-	CASSLEGVPDTQYF
TRBV11-3	-	CASSLGETSGKADTQYF
TRBV29-1	many	CSVADRDRADTQYF
TRBV20-1	-	CSALKSVNLGDTQYF
TRBV7-9	-	CASSLSPSGYTYEQYF
TRBV29-1	few	CSADEGTTDTQYF
TRBV20-1	-	CSARGDPSGEQYF
TRBV7-2	few	CASSFPKGDTQYF
TRBV28	-	CASSLQGFGETGNTIYF
TRBV30	-	CAWNRAVSGNTIYF
TRBV12-3/TRBV12-4	-	CASSLVPRDSHEPQHF
TRBV20-1	few	CSAESSLAGVGDEQFF
TRBV12-3/TRBV12-4	-	CASSHGLAGGGGSYEQYF
TRBV20-1	many	CSARVFSVAKNIQYF
TRBV21-1	-	CASSTRAARSYNEQFF
TRBV20-1	many	CSATTKGTGELFF
TRBV2	-	CASSAIGNTIYF
TRBV7-2	few	CASTPLGNTIYF
TRBV5-4	-	CASSPRASGVYNEQFF
TRBV9	many	CATPGLAKNIQYF
TRBV4-1	many	CASSQDRRGANTEAFF
TRBV6-5	-	CASSYSTDHYEQYF
TRBV2	few	CASGRERTYEQYF
TRBV7-2	few	CASSSGTGLRMNEQFF
TRBV5-1	-	CASAWTGNEQFF
TRBV24-1	-	CATSDSQQGDEQYF
TRBV5-1	few	CASSLDEYNEQFF
TRBV6-1	-	CASSDPPYGEQYF
TRBV15	-	CATSRTRTDTQYF
TRBV12-3/TRBV12-4	-	CASSTTGTASYEQYF
TRBV7-7	-	CASSLGASGTLGADTQYF